This T cell receptor (beta chain) was sequenced in a study of blood T cells in healthy people across ages. Alongside a J-beta primer mix, a sample-barcoded 5' primer served in a second PCR lasting 7 to 11 cycles. One entry per CDR3 protein, called by TCRdb with MiXCR from the 5' RACE reads. The sample has 800,000 to 1,300,000 distinct CDR3 sequences, under 30% seen once. The same sample was also used in a study of T cells of mothers and their children.

The sequencing input was blood. This TCR was sampled from a girl aged 2-10 years in good health.

DNA of the CDR3: TGTGCCAGCAGTGAAGTCGGCGGGGGGGGAAACACCATATATTTT. Its protein product is CASSEVGGGGNTIYF. The chain joins TRBV2 to TRBJ1-3, with a possible D match to TRBD1 (5 bases). CDR3 length: 15 residues. Germline assignment: CDR1 SNHLY and CDR2 FYNNEI. Trimming removed 1 base at V and 4 bases at J, with 11 bases between.